The 7 T cell receptor beta chains given below trace back to one sample, sequenced in a study of blood T cell repertoires in COVID-19. Generated by immunoSEQ multiplex PCR, the TCRdb table keeps only in-frame clones and is missing some. This table has 200,000 to 250,000 clones, 87% appearing once. Sequenced input: peripheral blood. Source of these receptors: a woman between 18 and 30 years old who had recovered from COVID-19.

The chain uses TRBV7-6 and TRBJ1-1; TRBD1 might be the D (6 bases). There are 15 residues in the CDR3. Germline assignment: CDR1 SGHVS and CDR2 FNYEAQ. Trimming removed 5 bases from V and 3 bases from J, with 16 bases in between. The CDR3 region has the DNA TGTGCCAGCAGCCTATCGGAGGGGGGGCACACTGAAGCTTTCTTT. This translates into CASSLSEGGHTEAFF.

The chain uses TRBV11-1 and TRBJ2-3; a possible D gene is TRBD1 (5 bases). The V end was cut by 1 base, the J end by 4 bases, with 9 bases between. CDR1 SGHAT and CDR2 FQDESV come from the germline V gene (reference sequence). The CDR3 runs 14 residues. The CDR3 nucleotides read TGTGCCAGCAGCTTAGTACAGGAATCAGATACGCAGTATTTT. Translated: CASSLVQESDTQYF.

This clone was detected only once. V usage is TRBV11-3 and J usage is TRBJ2-1; D possibly corresponds to TRBD1 (6 bases). The CDR3 spans 14 residues. The V end lost 5 bases, the J end lost 4 bases, and 12 bases lay between the germline ends. The germline CDR1 and CDR2 sequences are SGHNT and YENEEA. The CDR3 loop is CASSPSGVYNEQFF. CDR3 DNA: TGTGCCAGCAGCCCCTCAGGGGTTTACAATGAGCAGTTCTTC.

The chain has TRBV6-2 or TRBV6-3 and TRBJ2-7, with 9 positions matching TRBD2. CDR1 MNHEY and CDR2 SVGEGT come from the germline V gene. The length of the CDR3 is 13 residues. V shed 5 bases and J 2 bases; nucleotides not matched to a gene: 1. The CDR3 DNA reads TGTGCCAGCAGTCTAGCGGGAACCTACGAGCAGTACTTC. It translates to CASSLAGTYEQYF.

This clone came up once. The chain carries TRBV5-1 and TRBJ2-2, with 10 bases fitting TRBD2. Germline CDR1 SGHRS, CDR2 YFSETQ. Germline trimming cut 4 bases from V and 6 bases from J; bases unmatched to any gene: 12. This CDR3 region has 17 residues. CDR3 sequence (DNA): TGCGCCAGCAGCCTGACTAGCGGGTCCCTGGGAGCCGGGGAGCTGTTTTTT. Its protein is CASSLTSGSLGAGELFF.

This clone came up a few times. The V and J genes are TRBV4-3 and TRBJ2-1; 7 bases fit TRBD2. CDR3 size: 14 residues. V gave up 0 bases and J gave up 15 bases; unmatched junction bases: 11. Per the germline V gene, CDR1 is LGHNA and CDR2 is YSLEER. This CDR3 is CASSQDNVGGNAFF. DNA for the CDR3: TGCGCCAGCAGCCAAGATAATGTGGGAGGGAACGCGTTCTTC.

V usage is TRBV30 and J usage is TRBJ2-3; 13 positions match TRBD2. There are 15 residues in the CDR3. The V gene's germline CDR1 is GTSNPN and CDR2 SVGIG (reference sequence). V shed 5 bases and J 6 bases; nucleotides not matched to a gene: 8. In nucleotides, the CDR3 is TGTGCCTGGGAAGGACTAGCGGGAGTAGCCGATACGCAGTATTTT. Protein sequence: CAWEGLAGVADTQYF.